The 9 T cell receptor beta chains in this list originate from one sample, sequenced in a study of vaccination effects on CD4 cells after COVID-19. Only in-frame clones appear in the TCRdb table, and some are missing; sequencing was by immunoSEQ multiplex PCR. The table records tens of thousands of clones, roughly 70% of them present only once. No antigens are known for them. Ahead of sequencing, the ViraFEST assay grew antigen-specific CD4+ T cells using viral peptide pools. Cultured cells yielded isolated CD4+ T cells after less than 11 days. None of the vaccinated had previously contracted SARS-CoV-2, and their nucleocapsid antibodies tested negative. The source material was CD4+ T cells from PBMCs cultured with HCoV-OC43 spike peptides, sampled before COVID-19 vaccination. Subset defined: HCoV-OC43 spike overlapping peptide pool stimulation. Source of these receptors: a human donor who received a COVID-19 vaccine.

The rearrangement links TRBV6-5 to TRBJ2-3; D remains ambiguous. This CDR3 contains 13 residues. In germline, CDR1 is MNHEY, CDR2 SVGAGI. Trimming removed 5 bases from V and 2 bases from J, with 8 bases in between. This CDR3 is CASSTQFTDTQYF. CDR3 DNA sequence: TGTGCCAGCAGTACTCAGTTCACAGATACGCAGTATTTT.

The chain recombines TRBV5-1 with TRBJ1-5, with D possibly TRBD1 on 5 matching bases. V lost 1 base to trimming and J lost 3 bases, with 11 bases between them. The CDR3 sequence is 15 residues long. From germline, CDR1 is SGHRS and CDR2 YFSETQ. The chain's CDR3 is CASSLSPGFNQPQHF. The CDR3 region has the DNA TGCGCCAGCAGCTTGTCACCAGGGTTCAATCAGCCCCAGCATTTT.

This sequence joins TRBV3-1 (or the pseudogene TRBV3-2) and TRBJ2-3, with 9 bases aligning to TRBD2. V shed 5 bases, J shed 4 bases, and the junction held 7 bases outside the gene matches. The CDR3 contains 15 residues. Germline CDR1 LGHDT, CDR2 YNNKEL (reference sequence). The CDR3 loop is CASSTIAGVADTQYF. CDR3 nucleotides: TGTGCCAGCAGCACAATAGCGGGGGTCGCAGATACGCAGTATTTT.

Here the CDR3 DNA reads TGCGCCAGCAGCACTGTGACAGGGGATGGCTACACCTTC. Its translation is CASSTVTGDGYTF. The V and J genes are TRBV4-1 and TRBJ1-2; 8 bases agree with TRBD1. The junction had 5 bases not matched to a gene; V was cut back by 5 bases and J by 6 bases. Germline CDR1 MGHRA, CDR2 YSYEKL. The CDR3 loop spans 13 amino acids.

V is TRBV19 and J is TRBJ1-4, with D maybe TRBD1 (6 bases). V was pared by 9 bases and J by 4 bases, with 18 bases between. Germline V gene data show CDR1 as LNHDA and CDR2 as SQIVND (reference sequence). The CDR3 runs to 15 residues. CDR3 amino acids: CASRDEGRGNEKLFF. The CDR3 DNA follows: TGTGCCAGCCGGGACGAGGGCAGGGGTAATGAAAAACTGTTTTTT.

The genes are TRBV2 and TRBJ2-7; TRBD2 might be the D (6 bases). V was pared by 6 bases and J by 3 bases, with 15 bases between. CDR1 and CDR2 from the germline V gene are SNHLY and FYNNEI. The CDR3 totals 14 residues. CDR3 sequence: CASRREAGLYEQYV. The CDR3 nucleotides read TGTGCCAGCAGGAGGGAGGCCGGACTCTACGAGCAGTACGTC.

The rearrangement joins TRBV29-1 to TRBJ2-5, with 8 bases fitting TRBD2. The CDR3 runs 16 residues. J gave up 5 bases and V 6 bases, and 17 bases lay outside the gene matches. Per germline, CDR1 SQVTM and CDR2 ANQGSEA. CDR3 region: CSVARVAGKSGETQYF. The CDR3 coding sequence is TGCAGCGTCGCGCGGGTAGCGGGAAAATCAGGGGAGACCCAGTACTTC.

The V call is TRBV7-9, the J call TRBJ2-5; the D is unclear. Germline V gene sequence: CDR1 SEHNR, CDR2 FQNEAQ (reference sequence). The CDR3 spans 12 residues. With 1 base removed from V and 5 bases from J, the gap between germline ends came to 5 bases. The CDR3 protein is CASSLVVETQYF. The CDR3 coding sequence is TGTGCCAGCAGCTTAGTAGTTGAGACCCAGTACTTC.

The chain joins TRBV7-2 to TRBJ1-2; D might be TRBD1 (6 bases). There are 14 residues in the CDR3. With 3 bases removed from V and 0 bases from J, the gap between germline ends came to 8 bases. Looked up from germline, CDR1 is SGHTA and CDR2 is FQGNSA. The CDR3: CASSFRTANYGYTF. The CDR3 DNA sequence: TGTGCCAGCAGCTTTAGGACAGCTAACTATGGCTACACCTTC.